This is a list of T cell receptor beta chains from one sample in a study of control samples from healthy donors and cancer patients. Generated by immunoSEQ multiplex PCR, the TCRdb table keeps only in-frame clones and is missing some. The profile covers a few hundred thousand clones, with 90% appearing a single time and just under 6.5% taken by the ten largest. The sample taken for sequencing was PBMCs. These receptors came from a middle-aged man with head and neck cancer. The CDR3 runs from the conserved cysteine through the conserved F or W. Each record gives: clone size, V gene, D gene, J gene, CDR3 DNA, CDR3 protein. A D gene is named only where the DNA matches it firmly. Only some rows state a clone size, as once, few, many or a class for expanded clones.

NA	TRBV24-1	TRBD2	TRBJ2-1	TGTGCCACCAGTGAAGCCAGCGGGGGATCCAATGAGCAGTTCTTC	CATSEASGGSNEQFF
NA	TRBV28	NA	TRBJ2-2	TGTGCCAGCAGTTCCCCCCCGCAGGGAGGCACCGGGGAGCTGTTTTTT	CASSSPPQGGTGELFF
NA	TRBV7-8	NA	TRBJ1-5	TGTGCCAGCAGCTTAGGTAGTGAGCCCCAGCATTTT	CASSLGSEPQHF
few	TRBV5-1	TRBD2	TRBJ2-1	TGCGCCAGCAGCTTTGGGTCGGGACTAGCGGGGATCTACAATGAGCAGTTCTTC	CASSFGSGLAGIYNEQFF
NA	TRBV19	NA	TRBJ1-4	TGTGCCAGTAGTATAGATCCCTGGATCGAAAAACTGTTTTTT	CASSIDPWIEKLFF
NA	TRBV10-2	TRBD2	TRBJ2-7	TGCGCCAGCAGTGAGTTTTCCGGGGACTACCTCCACCTTCTTGAGCAGTACTTC	CASSEFSGDYLHLLEQYF
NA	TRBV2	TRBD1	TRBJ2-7	TGTGCCAGCAGTCAACAGGGGTGGCAGTACTTC	CASSQQGWQYF
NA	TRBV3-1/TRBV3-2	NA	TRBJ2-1	TGTGCCAGCACCCACCTAGGGGACGGGGGTTACAATGAGCAGTTCTTC	CASTHLGDGGYNEQFF
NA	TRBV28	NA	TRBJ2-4	TGTGCCTCAAGGGTAGGGATAGCCAAAAACATTCAGTACTTC	CASRVGIAKNIQYF
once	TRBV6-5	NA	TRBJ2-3	TGTGCCAGCAGTTACTCGATGGCCACCACAGATACGCAGTATTTT	CASSYSMATTDTQYF
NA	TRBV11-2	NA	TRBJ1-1	TGTGCCAGCAGCTTAGGGGGAAGAATTGAAGCTTTCTTT	CASSLGGRIEAFF
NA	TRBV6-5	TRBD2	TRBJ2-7	TGTGCCAGCAGTTACGAGGCTAGCGGTAGCTCCTACGAGCAGTACTTC	CASSYEASGSSYEQYF
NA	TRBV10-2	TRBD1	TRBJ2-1	TGCGCCAGCAGGGAGACACAGGGGTTAGATGAGCAGTTCTTC	CASRETQGLDEQFF
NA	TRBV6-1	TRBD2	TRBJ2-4	TGTGCCAGCAGTGAAGGTGTTAGCGGGAGTTTTGCCAAAAACATTCAGTACTTC	CASSEGVSGSFAKNIQYF
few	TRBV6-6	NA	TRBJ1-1	TGTGCCAGCAGTGAGATCGGATACGGGAACACTGAAGCTTTCTTT	CASSEIGYGNTEAFF
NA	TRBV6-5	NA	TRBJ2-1	TGTGCCAGCAGTAGAGAAATCGCCCGGGGCAATGAGCAGTTCTTC	CASSREIARGNEQFF
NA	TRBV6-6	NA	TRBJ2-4	TGTGCCAGCAGTCCGGTCAATCCCAGGATAGCCAAAAACATTCAGTACTTC	CASSPVNPRIAKNIQYF
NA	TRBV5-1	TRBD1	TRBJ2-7	TGCGCCAGCAGCTGGGGACAGGGTCCCTACGAGCAGTACTTC	CASSWGQGPYEQYF
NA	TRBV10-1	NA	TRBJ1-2	TGCGCCAGCAGTCCGGACAAAAACTATGGCTACACCTTC	CASSPDKNYGYTF
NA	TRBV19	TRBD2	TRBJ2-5	TGTGCCAGTAGTATTGGGACTAGCGGGAGTATCCCAGGGGAGACCCAGTACTTC	CASSIGTSGSIPGETQYF
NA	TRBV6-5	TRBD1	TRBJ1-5	TGTGCCAGCAGTTCCGTCGCGGGACAGGGTCGGCAGCCCCAGCATTTT	CASSSVAGQGRQPQHF
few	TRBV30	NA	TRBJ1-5	TGTGCCTGGGGAATCGGGGTATTGAATCAGCCCCAGCATTTT	CAWGIGVLNQPQHF
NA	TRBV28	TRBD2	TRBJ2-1	TGTGCCAGCACCGTCCTGGGGGCGGGAGGGCGCAATGAGCAGTTCTTC	CASTVLGAGGRNEQFF
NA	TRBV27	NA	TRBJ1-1	TGTGCCAGCAGTTTTGGCTTGAACACTGAAGCTTTCTTT	CASSFGLNTEAFF
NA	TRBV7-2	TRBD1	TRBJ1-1	TGTGCCAGCAGCTTGATGGACAGGTGGGTCACTGAAGCTTTCTTT	CASSLMDRWVTEAFF
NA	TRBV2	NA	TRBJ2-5	TGTGCCAGGAGAATGATGTACCAAGAGACCCAGTACTTC	CARRMMYQETQYF
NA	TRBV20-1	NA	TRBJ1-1	TGCAGTGCTAGAATGGGGACGGGCGCTTTCTTT	CSARMGTGAFF
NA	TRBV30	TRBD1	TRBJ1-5	TGTGCCTGGGACCGGGACAGAAATCAGCCCCAGCATTTT	CAWDRDRNQPQHF
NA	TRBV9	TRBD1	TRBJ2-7	TGTGCCATAACCGGGACAGGCTCCTACGAGCAGTACTTC	CAITGTGSYEQYF
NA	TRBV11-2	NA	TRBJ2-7	TGTGCCAGCAGCCCCTTACAGGGTTACGAGCAGTACTTC	CASSPLQGYEQYF
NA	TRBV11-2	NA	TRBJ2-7	TGTGCCAGCAGCATCCACCTCTCGGGCCGAATACCCTACGAGCAGTACTTC	CASSIHLSGRIPYEQYF
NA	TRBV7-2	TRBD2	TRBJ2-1	TGTGCCAGCAGCTTAGCGGTGGGAGGGTCCTACAATGAGCAGTTCTTC	CASSLAVGGSYNEQFF
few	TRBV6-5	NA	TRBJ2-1	TGTGCCAGCAGTCCGACAGGAGGGACCTACAATGAGCAGTTCTTC	CASSPTGGTYNEQFF
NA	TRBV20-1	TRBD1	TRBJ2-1	TGCAGTGCTAGTGGGGGACAGGGATACTCAATTTCCTACAATGAGCAGTTCTTC	CSASGGQGYSISYNEQFF
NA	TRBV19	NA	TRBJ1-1	TGTGCCAGTAGTATAGTTGACCACCCTATGAACACTGAAGCTTTCTTT	CASSIVDHPMNTEAFF
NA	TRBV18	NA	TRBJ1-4	TGTGCCAGCTCACCACAGTCAGGGGAAATTGGAAAACTGTTTTTT	CASSPQSGEIGKLFF
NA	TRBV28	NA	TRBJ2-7	TGTGCCAGCACTTCTGGACAGAGGACCTACGAGCAGTACTTC	CASTSGQRTYEQYF
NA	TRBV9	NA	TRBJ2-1	TGTGCCAGCAGCGGGACAGACAATGAGCAGTTCTTC	CASSGTDNEQFF
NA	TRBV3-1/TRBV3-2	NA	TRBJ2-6	TGTGCCAGCAGCCGACAAGATAAGCCTGGGGCCAACGTCCTGACTTTC	CASSRQDKPGANVLTF
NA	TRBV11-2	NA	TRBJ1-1	TGTGCCAGCAGCTTATCAGGAGTGACTGAAGCTTTCTTT	CASSLSGVTEAFF
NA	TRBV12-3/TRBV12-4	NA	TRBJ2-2	TGTGCCAGCAGCTCCCACACCGGGGAGCTGTTTTTT	CASSSHTGELFF
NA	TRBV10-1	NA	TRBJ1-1	TGCGCCAGCGGCGAAGGACGAGACACTGAAGCTTTCTTT	CASGEGRDTEAFF
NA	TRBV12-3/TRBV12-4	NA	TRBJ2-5	TGTGCCAGCAGTTTTGGAGGGCTGGAGACCCAGTACTTC	CASSFGGLETQYF
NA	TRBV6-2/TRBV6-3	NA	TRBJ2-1	TGTGCCAGCAGTTACTCTCCTAATGAGCAGTTCTTC	CASSYSPNEQFF
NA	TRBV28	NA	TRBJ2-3	TGTGCCAGCAGCCTTGGGGGGGCAAATACGCAGTATTTT	CASSLGGANTQYF
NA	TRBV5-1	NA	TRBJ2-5	TGCGCCAGCAGCTTCGAGGGGATAGAGACCCAGTACTTC	CASSFEGIETQYF
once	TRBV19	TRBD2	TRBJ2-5	TGTGCCAGTAGTATGAATCCCGGGAGGGAGACCCAGTACTTC	CASSMNPGRETQYF
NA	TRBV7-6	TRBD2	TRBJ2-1	TGTGCCAGCAGCCCGGGACTAGCGGGGGGCATGTTAGTCGCCTACAATGAGCAGTTCTTC	CASSPGLAGGMLVAYNEQFF
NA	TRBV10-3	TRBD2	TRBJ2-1	TGTGCCATCAAAAAACCTGGCGGGGGGGTGGATGAGCAGTTCTTC	CAIKKPGGGVDEQFF
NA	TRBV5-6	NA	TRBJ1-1	TGTGCCAGCAGCTTGGTCAGAAGGGGGGGAAGGCCCCTGGGAGCTTTCTTT	CASSLVRRGGRPLGAFF
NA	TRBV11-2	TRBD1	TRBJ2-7	TGTGCCAGCAGCCCCACCCGACAGGGGTACGAGCAGTACTTC	CASSPTRQGYEQYF
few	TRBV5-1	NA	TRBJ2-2	TGCGCCAGCAGCTTGCCGGCAAGCGCGAACACCGGGGAGCTGTTTTTT	CASSLPASANTGELFF
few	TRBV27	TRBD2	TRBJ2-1	TGTGCCAGCAGTTCTCCTAGCGGTCCCACGGGGGATGAGCAGTTCTTC	CASSSPSGPTGDEQFF
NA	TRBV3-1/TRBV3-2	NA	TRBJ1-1	TGTGCCAGCAGCCAAGATCCCACAGGGCACACTGAAGCTTTCTTT	CASSQDPTGHTEAFF
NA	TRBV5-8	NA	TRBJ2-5	TGTGCCAGCAGCTTGGCCGGGCAGGGCTCCGGGGAGACCCAGTACTTC	CASSLAGQGSGETQYF
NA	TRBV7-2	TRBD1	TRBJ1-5	TGTGCCAGCAGCTCTGACCAGACAGGGAGGGGCAATCAGCCCCAGCATTTT	CASSSDQTGRGNQPQHF